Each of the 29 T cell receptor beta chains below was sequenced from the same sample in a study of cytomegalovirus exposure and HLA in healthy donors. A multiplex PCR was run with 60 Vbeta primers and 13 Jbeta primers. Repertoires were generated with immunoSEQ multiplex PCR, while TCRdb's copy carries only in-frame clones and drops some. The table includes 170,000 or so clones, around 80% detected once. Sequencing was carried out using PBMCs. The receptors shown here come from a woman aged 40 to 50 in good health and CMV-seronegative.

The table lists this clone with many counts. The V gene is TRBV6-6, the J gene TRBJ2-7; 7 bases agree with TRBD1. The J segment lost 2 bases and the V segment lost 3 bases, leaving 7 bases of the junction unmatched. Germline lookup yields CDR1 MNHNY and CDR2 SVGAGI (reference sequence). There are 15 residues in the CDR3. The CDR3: CASSYSSTGAYEQYF. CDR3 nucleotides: TGTGCCAGCAGTTATTCTTCAACAGGGGCCTACGAGCAGTACTTC.

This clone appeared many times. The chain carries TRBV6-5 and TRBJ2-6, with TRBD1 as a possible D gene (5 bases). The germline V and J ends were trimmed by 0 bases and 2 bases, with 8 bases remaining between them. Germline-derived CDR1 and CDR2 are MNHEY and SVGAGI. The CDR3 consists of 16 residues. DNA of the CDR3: TGTGCCAGCAGTTACTCTGGGGCTCCTGGGGCCAACGTCCTGACTTTC. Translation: CASSYSGAPGANVLTF.

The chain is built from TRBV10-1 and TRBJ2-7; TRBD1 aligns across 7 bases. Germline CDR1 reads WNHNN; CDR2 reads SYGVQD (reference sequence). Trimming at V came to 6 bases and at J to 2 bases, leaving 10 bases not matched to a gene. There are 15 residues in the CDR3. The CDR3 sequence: CASSPDRDLAYEQYF. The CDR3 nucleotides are TGCGCCAGCAGCCCCGACAGGGACCTTGCCTACGAGCAGTACTTC.

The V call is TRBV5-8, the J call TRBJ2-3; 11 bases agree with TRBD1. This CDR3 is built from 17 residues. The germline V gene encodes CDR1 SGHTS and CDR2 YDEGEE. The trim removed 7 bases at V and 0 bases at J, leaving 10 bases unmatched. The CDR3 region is CASLPRTGGGSTDTQYF. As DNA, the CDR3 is TGTGCCAGCCTTCCCCGGACAGGGGGCGGGAGCACAGATACGCAGTATTTT.

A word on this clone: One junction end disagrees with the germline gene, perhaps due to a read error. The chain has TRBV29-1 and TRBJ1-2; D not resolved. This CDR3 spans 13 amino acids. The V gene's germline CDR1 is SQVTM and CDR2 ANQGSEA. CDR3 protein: CSVQAFSGCGSTF. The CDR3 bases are TGCAGCGTTCAGGCTTTTTCTGGGTGTGGCTCCACCTTC.

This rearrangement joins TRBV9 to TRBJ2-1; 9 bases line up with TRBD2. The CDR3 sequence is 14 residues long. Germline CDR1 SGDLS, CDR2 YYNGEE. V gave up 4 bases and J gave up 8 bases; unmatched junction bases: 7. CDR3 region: CASSTGTSLDEQFF. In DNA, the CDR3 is TGTGCCAGCAGCACCGGGACTAGCCTCGATGAGCAGTTCTTC.

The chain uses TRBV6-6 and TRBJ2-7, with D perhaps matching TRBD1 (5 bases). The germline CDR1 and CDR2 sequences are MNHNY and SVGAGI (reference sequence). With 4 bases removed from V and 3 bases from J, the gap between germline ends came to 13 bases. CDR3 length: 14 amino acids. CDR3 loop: CASSSTTVSYEQYF. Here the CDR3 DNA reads TGTGCCAGCAGTTCGACGACAGTAAGCTACGAGCAGTACTTC.

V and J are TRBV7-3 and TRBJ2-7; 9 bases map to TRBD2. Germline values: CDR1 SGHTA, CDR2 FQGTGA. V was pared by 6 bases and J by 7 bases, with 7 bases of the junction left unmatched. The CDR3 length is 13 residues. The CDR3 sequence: CASSPIAGDEQYF. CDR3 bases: TGTGCCAGCAGTCCTATAGCGGGAGATGAGCAGTACTTC.

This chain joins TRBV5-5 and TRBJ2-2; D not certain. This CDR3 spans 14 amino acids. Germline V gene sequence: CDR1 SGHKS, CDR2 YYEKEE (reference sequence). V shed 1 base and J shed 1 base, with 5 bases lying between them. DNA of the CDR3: TGTGCCAGCAGCTTGTACAAGAACACCGGGGAGCTGTTTTTT. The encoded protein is CASSLYKNTGELFF.

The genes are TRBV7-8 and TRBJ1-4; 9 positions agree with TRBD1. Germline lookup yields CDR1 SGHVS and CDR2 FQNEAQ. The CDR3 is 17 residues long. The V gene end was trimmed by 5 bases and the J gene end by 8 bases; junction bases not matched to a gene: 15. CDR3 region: CASSPLARDREGEKLFF. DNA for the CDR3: TGTGCCAGCAGCCCCCTGGCCCGGGACAGGGAGGGCGAAAAACTGTTTTTT.

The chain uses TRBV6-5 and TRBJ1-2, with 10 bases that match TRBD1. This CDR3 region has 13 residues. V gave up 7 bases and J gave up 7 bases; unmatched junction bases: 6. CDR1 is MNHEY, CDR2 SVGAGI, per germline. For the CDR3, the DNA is TGTGCCAGCATGGACAGGGGGAGATCTGGCTACACCTTC. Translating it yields CASMDRGRSGYTF.

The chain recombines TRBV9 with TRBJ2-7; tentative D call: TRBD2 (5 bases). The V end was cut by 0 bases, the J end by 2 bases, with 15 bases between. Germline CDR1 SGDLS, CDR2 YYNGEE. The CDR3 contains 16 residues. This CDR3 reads CASSVEEDYRAYEQYF. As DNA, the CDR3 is TGTGCCAGCAGCGTAGAGGAAGACTATCGCGCCTACGAGCAGTACTTC.

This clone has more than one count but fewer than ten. The CDR3 region has the DNA TGTGCCAGCAGTTTAGGGTCAGGGAACTATGGCTACACCTTC. Protein sequence: CASSLGSGNYGYTF. The V and J genes are TRBV28 and TRBJ1-2; possibly TRBD1 for D (5 bases). The CDR3 runs to 14 residues. Germline V lookup: CDR1 MDHEN, CDR2 SYDVKM. Trimming cost V 2 bases and J 2 bases, with 9 bases left between them.

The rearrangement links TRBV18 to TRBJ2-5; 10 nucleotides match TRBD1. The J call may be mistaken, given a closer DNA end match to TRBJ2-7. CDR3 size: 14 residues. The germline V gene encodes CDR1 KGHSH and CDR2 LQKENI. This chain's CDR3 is CASSIDRGLFEQYF. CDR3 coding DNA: TGTGCCAGCTCAATCGACAGGGGGCTTTTCGAGCAGTACTTC.

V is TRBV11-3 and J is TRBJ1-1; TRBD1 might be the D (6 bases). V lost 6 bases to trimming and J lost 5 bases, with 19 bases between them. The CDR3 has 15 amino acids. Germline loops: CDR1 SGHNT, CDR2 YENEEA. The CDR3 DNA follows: TGTGCCAGCAGGGGAATACAGGGCAGTTGGACTGAAGCTTTCTTT. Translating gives CASRGIQGSWTEAFF.

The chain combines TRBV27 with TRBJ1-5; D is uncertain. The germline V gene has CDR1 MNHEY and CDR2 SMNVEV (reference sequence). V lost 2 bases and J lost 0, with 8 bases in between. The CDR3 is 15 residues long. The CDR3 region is CASSLGSYSNQPQHF. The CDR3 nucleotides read TGTGCCAGCAGTTTAGGGAGTTATAGCAATCAGCCCCAGCATTTT.

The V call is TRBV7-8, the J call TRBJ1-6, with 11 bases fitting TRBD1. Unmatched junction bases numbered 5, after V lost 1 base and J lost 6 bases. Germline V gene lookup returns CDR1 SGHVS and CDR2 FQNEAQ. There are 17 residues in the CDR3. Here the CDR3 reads CASSLVGDRGTNSPLHF. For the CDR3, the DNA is TGTGCCAGCAGCTTAGTAGGGGACAGGGGGACTAATTCACCCCTCCACTTT.

CDR3 coding DNA: TGCAGCGTTGACGCCGGGAGCTCGAGGGAGACCCAGTACTTC. Amino acid sequence: CSVDAGSSRETQYF. The J gene is TRBJ2-5, the V gene TRBV29-1; D perhaps matches TRBD2 (6 bases). The length of the CDR3 is 14 residues. Per the germline V gene, CDR1 is SQVTM and CDR2 is ANQGSEA. The V gene lost 3 bases and the J gene lost 5 bases, with 16 bases spanning the gap.

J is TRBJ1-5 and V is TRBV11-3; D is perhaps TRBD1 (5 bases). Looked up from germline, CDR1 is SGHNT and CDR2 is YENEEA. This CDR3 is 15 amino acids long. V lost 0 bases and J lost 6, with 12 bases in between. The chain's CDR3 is CASSLDQRGSQPQHF. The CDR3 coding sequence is TGTGCCAGCAGCTTAGATCAGCGGGGCTCTCAGCCCCAGCATTTT. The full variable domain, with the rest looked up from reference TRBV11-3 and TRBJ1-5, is EAGVVQSPRYKIIEKKQPVAFWCNPISGHNTLYWYLQNLGQGPELLIRYENEEAVDDSQLPKDRFSAERLKGVDSTLKIQPAELGDSAVYLCASSLDQRGSQPQHFGDGTRLSIL.

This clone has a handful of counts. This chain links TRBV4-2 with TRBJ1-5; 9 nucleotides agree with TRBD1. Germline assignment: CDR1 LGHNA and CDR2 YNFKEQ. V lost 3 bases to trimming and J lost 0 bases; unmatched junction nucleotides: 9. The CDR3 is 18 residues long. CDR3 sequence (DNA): TGTGCCAGCAGCCAGCCTGATCAGGGACAGGGTAGCAATCAGCCCCAGCATTTT. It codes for CASSQPDQGQGSNQPQHF.

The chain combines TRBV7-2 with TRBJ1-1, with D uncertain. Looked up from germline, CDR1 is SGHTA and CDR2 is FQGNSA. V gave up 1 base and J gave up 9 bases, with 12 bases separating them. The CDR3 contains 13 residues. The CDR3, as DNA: TGTGCCAGCAGCTTAGGTCAGGAACTCCAAGCTTTCTTT. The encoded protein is CASSLGQELQAFF.

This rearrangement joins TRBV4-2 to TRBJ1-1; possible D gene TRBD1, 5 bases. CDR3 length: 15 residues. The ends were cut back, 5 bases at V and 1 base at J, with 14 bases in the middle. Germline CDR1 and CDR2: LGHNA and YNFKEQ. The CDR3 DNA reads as TGTGCCAGCAGCTCGGCTCCAGGGAAGAACACTGAAGCTTTCTTT. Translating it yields CASSSAPGKNTEAFF.

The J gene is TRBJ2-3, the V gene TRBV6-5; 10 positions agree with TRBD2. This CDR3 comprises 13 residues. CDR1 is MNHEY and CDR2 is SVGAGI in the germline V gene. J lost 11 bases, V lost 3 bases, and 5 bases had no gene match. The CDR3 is CASSYRLAGEQYF. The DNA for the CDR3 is TGTGCCAGCAGTTATAGGCTAGCGGGGGAGCAGTATTTT.

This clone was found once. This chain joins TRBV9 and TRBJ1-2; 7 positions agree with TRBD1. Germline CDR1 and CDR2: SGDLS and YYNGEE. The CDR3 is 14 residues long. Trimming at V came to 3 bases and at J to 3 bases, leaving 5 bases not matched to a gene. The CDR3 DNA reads TGTGCCAGCAGCGGTGACAGGGCGGACTATGGCTACACCTTC. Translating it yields CASSGDRADYGYTF.

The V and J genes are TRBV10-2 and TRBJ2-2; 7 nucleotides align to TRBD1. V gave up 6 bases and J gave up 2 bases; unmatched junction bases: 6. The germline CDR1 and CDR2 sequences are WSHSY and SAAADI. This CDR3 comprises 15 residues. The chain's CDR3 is CASRSGTANTGELFF. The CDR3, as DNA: TGCGCCAGCAGATCAGGGACAGCAAACACCGGGGAGCTGTTTTTT.

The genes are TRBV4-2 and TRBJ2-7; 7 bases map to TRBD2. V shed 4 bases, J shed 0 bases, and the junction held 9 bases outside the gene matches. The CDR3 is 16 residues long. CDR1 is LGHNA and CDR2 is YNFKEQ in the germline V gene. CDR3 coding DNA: TGTGCCAGCAGCCGGGAGGGAGGCCCCAGCTCCTACGAGCAGTACTTC. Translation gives CASSREGGPSSYEQYF.

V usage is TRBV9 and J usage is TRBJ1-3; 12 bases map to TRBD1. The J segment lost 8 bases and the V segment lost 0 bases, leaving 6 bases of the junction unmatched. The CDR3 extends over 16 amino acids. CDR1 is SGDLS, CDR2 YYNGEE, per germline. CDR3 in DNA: TGTGCCAGCAGCGTAGGAGTCGGGACAGGGGGCCACACCATATATTTT. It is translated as CASSVGVGTGGHTIYF.

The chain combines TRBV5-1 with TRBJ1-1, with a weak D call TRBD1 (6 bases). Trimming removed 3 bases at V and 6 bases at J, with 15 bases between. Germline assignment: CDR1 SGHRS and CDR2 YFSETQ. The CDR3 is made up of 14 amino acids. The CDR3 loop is CASSSGQNLAEAFF. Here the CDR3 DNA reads TGCGCCAGCAGCTCGGGACAAAACCTAGCTGAAGCTTTCTTT.

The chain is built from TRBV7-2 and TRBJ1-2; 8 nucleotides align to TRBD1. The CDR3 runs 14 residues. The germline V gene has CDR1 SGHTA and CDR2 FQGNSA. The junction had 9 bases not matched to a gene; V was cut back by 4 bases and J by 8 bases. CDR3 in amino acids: CASSSSTGGLGYTF. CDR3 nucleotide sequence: TGTGCCAGCAGCTCATCTACAGGGGGACTGGGCTACACCTTC.